This T cell receptor (beta chain) was captured by sequencing in a study of T cell responses to AZD1222 COVID-19 vaccine. Clones were read by immunoSEQ multiplex PCR, and TCRdb kept only the in-frame ones, dropping some. The data contain 150,000 to 200,000 clones, approximately 95% of them singletons. The ends were cut back, 2 bases at V and 0 bases at J, with 9 bases in the middle. Germline loops: CDR1 SGHRS, CDR2 YFSETQ. This CDR3 has 15 amino acids. V gene TRBV5-1 combines with J gene TRBJ1-3, with TRBD1 as a possible D gene (5 bases). The specimen was peripheral blood, collected on day 0 of AZD1222 vaccination. This clonotype was obtained from an adult in good health. The DNA of the CDR3 is TGCGCCAGCAGCTTTGACGGGACCTCTGGAAACACCATATATTTT. This sequence encodes CASSFDGTSGNTIYF. Together with reference TRBV5-1 and TRBJ1-3, the CDR3 gives the full variable domain: KAGVTQTPRYLIKTRGQQVTLSCSPISGHRSVSWYQQTPGQGLQFLFEYFSETQRNKGNFPGRFSGRQFSNSRSEMNVSTLELGDSALYLCASSFDGTSGNTIYFGEGSWLTVV.